The 2 T cell receptor beta chains given below trace back to one sample, sequenced in a study of blood T cell repertoires in COVID-19. The data were produced by immunoSEQ multiplex PCR, yet TCRdb's version contains in-frame clones alone and is incomplete. The profile shows approximately 150,000 clones, 80% to 90% of them singletons. Sequencing was performed on peripheral blood. The receptor source for this set is a middle-aged man with acute or convalescent COVID-19.

J is TRBJ2-2 and V is TRBV4-1; D is possibly TRBD2 (6 bases). Trimming pared 3 bases from V and 4 bases from J, leaving 18 bases between. The CDR3 contains 17 residues. Germline assignment: CDR1 MGHRA and CDR2 YSYEKL. This chain's CDR3 is CASSQNTLGGITGELFF. CDR3 nucleotides: TGCGCCAGCAGCCAGAATACGTTGGGGGGAATCACCGGGGAGCTGTTTTTT.

CDR3 nucleotides: TGTGCCAGCAGGAGAACAGGGGACGGCTACACCTTC. Translating it yields CASRRTGDGYTF. The chain employs TRBV6-5 and TRBJ1-2, with 7 bases identical to TRBD1. The V gene's germline CDR1 is MNHEY and CDR2 SVGAGI. This CDR3 comprises 12 residues. Trimming took 6 bases from V and 8 from J; bases not matched to a gene: 6.